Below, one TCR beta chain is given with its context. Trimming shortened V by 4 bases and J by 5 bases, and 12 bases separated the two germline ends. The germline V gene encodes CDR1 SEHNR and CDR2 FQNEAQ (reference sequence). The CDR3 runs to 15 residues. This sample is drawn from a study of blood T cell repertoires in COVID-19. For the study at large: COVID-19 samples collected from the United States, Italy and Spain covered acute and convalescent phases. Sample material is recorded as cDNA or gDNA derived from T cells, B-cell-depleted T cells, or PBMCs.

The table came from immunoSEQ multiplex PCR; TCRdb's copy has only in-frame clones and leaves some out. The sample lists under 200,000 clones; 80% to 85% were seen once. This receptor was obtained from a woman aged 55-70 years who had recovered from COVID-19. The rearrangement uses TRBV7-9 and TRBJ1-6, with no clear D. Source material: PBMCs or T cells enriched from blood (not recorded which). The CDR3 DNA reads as TGTGCCAGCAGCTCCGCGGGGATTCATAATTCACCCCTCCACTTT. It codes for CASSSAGIHNSPLHF.